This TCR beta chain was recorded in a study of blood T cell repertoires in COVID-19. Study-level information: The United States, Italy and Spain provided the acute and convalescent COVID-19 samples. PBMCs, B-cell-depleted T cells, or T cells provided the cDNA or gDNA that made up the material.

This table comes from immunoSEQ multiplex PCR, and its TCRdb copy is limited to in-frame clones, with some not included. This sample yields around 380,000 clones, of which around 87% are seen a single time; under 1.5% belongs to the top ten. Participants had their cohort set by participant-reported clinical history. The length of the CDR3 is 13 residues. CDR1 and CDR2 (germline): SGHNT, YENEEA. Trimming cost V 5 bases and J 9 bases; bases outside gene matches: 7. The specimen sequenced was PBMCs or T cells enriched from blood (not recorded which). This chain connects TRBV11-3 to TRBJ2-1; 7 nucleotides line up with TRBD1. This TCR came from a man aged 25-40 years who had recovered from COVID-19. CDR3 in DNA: TGTGCCAGCAGCCAGGGGGAAGGATTTGAGCAGTTCTTC. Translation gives CASSQGEGFEQFF. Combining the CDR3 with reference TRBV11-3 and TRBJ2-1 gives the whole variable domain EAGVVQSPRYKIIEKKQPVAFWCNPISGHNTLYWYLQNLGQGPELLIRYENEEAVDDSQLPKDRFSAERLKGVDSTLKIQPAELGDSAVYLCASSQGEGFEQFFGPGTRLTVL.